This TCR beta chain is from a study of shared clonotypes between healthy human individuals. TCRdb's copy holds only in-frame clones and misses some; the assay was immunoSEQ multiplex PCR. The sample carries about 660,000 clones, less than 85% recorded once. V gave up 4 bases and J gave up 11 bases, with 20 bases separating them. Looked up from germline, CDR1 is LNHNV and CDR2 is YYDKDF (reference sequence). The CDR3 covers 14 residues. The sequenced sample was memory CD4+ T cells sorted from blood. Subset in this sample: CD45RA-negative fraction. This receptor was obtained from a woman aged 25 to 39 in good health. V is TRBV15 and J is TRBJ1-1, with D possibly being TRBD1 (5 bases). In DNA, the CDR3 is TGTGCCACCAGCAACGTGGGACTGCCGAATAAGGCTTTCTTT. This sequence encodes CATSNVGLPNKAFF.